One sample yielded the 15 T cell receptor beta chains listed below, sequenced in a study of regulatory T cells in long-lasting Graves disease (dated by TCRdb to 2020 to 2022). Explained via the paper, the time point label denotes: newly diagnosed GD, antithyroid drugs for less than 3 months. RNA was extracted from PBMCs in TRIzol for both TCR sequencing and RNA sequencing. Library preparation employed multiplex PCR. The instrument given in TCRdb is Illumina HiSeq 4000. TCR beta libraries were built with iRepertoire HTBI primers and Arm-PCR amplification of CDR3 regions. In TCRdb, the public reads were trimmed at Q25 with fastp and aligned with MiXCR, with productive beta chains retained. One record per CDR3 amino acid sequence lists the most common genes and DNA. The sample has approximately 350,000 distinct CDR3 sequences on record, around 15% of them singletons. Of the sample, about 32% falls within the top ten clones.

A further study also used this sample, focusing on T cells in Graves' hyperthyroidism and ophthalmopathy.

Material: peripheral blood mononuclear cells (PBMCs), obtained at new diagnosis, from a patient treated with antithyroid drugs. The source is a man in his forties or fifties with Graves disease. Donor details come from another sample of the same person, matched by shared clones.

In its sample, this clonotype was seen many times. The chain is built from TRBV20-1 and TRBJ2-3; 13 nucleotides line up with TRBD2. The length of the CDR3 is 15 residues. CDR1 DFQATT and CDR2 SNEGSKA come from the germline V gene (reference sequence). With V trimmed by 6 bases and J by 7 bases, 10 bases remained unmatched. The CDR3 coding sequence is TGCAGTGCCAGCGGACTAGCGGGGGTGGGAAATACGCAGTATTTT. This sequence encodes CSASGLAGVGNTQYF.

This rearrangement joins TRBV27 to TRBJ2-5; D unclear. The J call may be incorrect, as the DNA end agrees better with TRBJ2-7. Germline CDR1 is MNHEY and CDR2 is SMNVEV (reference sequence). The CDR3 is made up of 11 amino acids. This chain's CDR3 is CASADYYEQYF. The CDR3 DNA sequence: TGTGCCAGTGCTGATTACTACGAGCAGTACTTC.

Ten or more counts support this clonotype. The chain couples TRBV10-2 to TRBJ2-6, with 9 nucleotides matching TRBD1. The CDR3 has 17 residues. CDR1 is WSHSY, CDR2 SAAADI, per germline. The V and J ends lost 8 bases and 4 bases, in that order; junction bases with no gene match: 12. The CDR3 loop reads CASREDRGFKGANVLTF. CDR3 DNA: TGCGCCAGCCGGGAGGACAGGGGCTTCAAGGGGGCCAACGTCCTGACTTTC.

This clonotype was counted many times. This chain connects TRBV2 to TRBJ2-5; tentative D call: TRBD2 (7 bases). V lost 3 bases and J 7 bases, leaving 12 bases between the germline ends. The CDR3 has 13 amino acids. Germline V CDR1 and CDR2: SNHLY, FYNNEI. The CDR3 bases are TGTGCCAGCAGTGACAACAGGGAGGGGACCCAGTACTTC. Translating it yields CASSDNREGTQYF.

This CDR3 is CASSVSSRDTEAFF. The CDR3 bases are TGTGCCAGCAGCGTATCTTCAAGAGACACTGAAGCTTTCTTT. The chain joins TRBV9 to TRBJ1-1; D is undetermined. The germline V gene has CDR1 SGDLS and CDR2 YYNGEE. V was shortened by 1 base and J by 3 bases, with 10 bases between the two germline ends. CDR3 length: 14 amino acids.

This clonotype was seen once. J is TRBJ2-5 and V is TRBV7-6, with 14 bases identical to TRBD2. This CDR3 is 18 amino acids long. CDR1 and CDR2 (germline): SGHVS, FNYEAQ. V was pared by 4 bases and J by 5 bases, with 12 bases of the junction left unmatched. CDR3 region: CASSSGTSGGREGETQYF. The DNA of the CDR3 is TGTGCCAGCAGCTCCGGGACTAGCGGGGGACGCGAGGGGGAGACCCAGTACTTC.

This clonotype was picked up many times. V usage is TRBV3-1 and J usage is TRBJ2-1; D gene ambiguous. The CDR3 sequence is 12 residues long. V gave up 3 bases and J gave up 9 bases, with 9 bases separating them. Germline V gene sequence: CDR1 LGHDT, CDR2 YNNKEL (reference sequence). In DNA, the CDR3 is TGTGCCAGCAGCCATCGACTTGGTGAGCAGTTCTTC. It codes for CASSHRLGEQFF.

This clonotype was counted at least ten times. V gene TRBV6-1 combines with J gene TRBJ1-5; D might be TRBD1 (6 bases). The germline V gene has CDR1 MNHNS and CDR2 SASEGT. The CDR3 contains 15 residues. The V end lost 7 bases, the J end lost 2 bases, and 15 bases lay between the germline ends. DNA of the CDR3: TGTGCCAGCACTCCCGGGGGCGAAGGCAATCAGCCCCAGCATTTT. It is translated as CASTPGGEGNQPQHF.

The CDR3 coding sequence is TGTGCCAGCAGTTTCACGAGCAATGAGCAGTTCTTC. Amino acids: CASSFTSNEQFF. This chain uses TRBV6-2 or TRBV6-3 with TRBJ2-1; unclear D gene. The ends were cut back, 4 bases at V and 6 bases at J, with 7 bases in the middle. Per germline, CDR1 MNHEY and CDR2 SVGEGT. The CDR3 has 12 amino acids.

This clonotype has at least ten counts. The V gene is TRBV11-2, the J gene TRBJ2-7; 7 nucleotides align to TRBD2. Germline values: CDR1 SGHAT, CDR2 FQNNGV. V lost 11 bases to trimming and J lost 4 bases; unmatched junction nucleotides: 14. The CDR3 consists of 14 residues. CDR3 coding DNA: TGTGCCTCCGGGACCGTGGGCGGGGGATACGAGCAGTACTTC. It encodes CASGTVGGGYEQYF.

This clonotype occurred once. This sequence joins TRBV4-1 and TRBJ1-2; D perhaps matches TRBD1 (5 bases). This CDR3 contains 15 residues. Germline-derived CDR1 and CDR2 are MGHRA and YSYEKL. V shed 5 bases and J shed 3 bases, with 16 bases lying between them. The CDR3 coding sequence is TGCGCCAGCAGCACCCGGGACCGCAGCTACTATGGCTACACCTTC. Encoded protein: CASSTRDRSYYGYTF.

This clonotype occurred many times. CDR3 protein: CATSRDRREGGKGYTF. CDR3 bases: TGTGCCACCAGCAGAGATCGAAGGGAGGGGGGGAAAGGCTACACCTTC. The V gene is TRBV15, the J gene TRBJ1-2, with D possibly matching TRBD1 (6 bases). The germline V and J ends were trimmed by 0 bases and 8 bases, with 19 bases remaining between them. The CDR3 consists of 16 residues. Per germline, CDR1 LNHNV and CDR2 YYDKDF (reference sequence).

This chain joins TRBV19 and TRBJ2-3; D is undetermined. V was shortened by 4 bases and J by 1 base, with 12 bases between the two germline ends. Germline-derived CDR1 and CDR2 are LNHDA and SQIVND (reference sequence). This CDR3 has 15 amino acids. This chain's CDR3 is CASSNMPVGTDTQYF. DNA for the CDR3: TGTGCCAGTAGTAATATGCCCGTCGGCACAGATACGCAGTATTTT.

This clonotype was observed at least ten times. This rearrangement joins TRBV28 to TRBJ2-5; TRBD2 is a possible D gene (5 bases). Trimming removed 4 bases at V and 6 bases at J, with 12 bases between. The germline V gene has CDR1 MDHEN and CDR2 SYDVKM. This CDR3 is built from 13 residues. CDR3 nucleotides: TGTGCCAGCAGTTCCCGGGGTCTGCAGACCCAGTACTTC. Its protein product is CASSSRGLQTQYF.

This clonotype was observed a handful of times. The rearrangement uses TRBV5-1 and TRBJ1-3; D is unresolved. This CDR3 is built from 15 residues. V was pared by 2 bases and J by 0 bases, with 9 bases between. Looked up from germline, CDR1 is SGHRS and CDR2 is YFSETQ. DNA for the CDR3: TGCGCCAGCAGCTTCCAACAAGGCTCTGGAAACACCATATATTTT. Protein sequence: CASSFQQGSGNTIYF.